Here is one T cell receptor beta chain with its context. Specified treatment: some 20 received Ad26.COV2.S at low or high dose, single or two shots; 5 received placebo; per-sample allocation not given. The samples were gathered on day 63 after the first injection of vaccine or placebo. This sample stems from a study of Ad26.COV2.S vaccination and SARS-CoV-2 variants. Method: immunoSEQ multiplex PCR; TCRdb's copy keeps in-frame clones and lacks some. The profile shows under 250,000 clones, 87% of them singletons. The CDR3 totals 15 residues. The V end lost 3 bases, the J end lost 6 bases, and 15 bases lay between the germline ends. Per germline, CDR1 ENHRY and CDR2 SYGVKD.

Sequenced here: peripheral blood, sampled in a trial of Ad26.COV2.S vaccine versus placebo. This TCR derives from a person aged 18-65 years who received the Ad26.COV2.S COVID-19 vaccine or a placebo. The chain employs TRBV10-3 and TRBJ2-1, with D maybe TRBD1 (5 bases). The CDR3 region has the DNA TGTGCCATCAGTGACATCCGGGCTAGGGGCAATGAGCAGTTCTTC. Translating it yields CAISDIRARGNEQFF.